The 7 T cell receptor beta chains in this list originate from one sample, sequenced in a study of T cell repertoires in cytomegalovirus infection. TCRdb re-called the reads through MiXCR, storing one row per CDR3 protein. The sample records under 450,000 distinct CDR3 sequences, about 32% being singletons. Their cognate antigens are unknown. The specimen comprised cultured PBMCs, sampled from culture after CMV antigen stimulation. The origin of the receptors is a human donor in good health (CMV status not recorded). Some clones in this sample may be carry-over from other donors' samples.

CDR3 DNA: TGTGCCAGTAGTACACAAAGGGCGGGAGCGGGAGAGACCCAGTACTTC. Translation: CASSTQRAGAGETQYF. V gene TRBV19 combines with J gene TRBJ2-5, with 7 bases matching TRBD2. The CDR3 has 16 amino acids. The junction had 12 bases not matched to a gene; V was cut back by 4 bases and J by 4 bases. Germline V CDR1 and CDR2: LNHDA, SQIVND (reference sequence).

The chain recombines TRBV3-1 with TRBJ2-3, with a weak D call TRBD1 (6 bases). The CDR3 spans 15 residues. Germline V gene lookup returns CDR1 LGHDT and CDR2 YNNKEL (reference sequence). V lost 4 bases to trimming and J lost 4 bases, with 15 bases between them. In DNA form, the CDR3 reads TGTGCCAGCAGCCCCCAAACAGGGTTCCCAGATACGCAGTATTTT. This codes for CASSPQTGFPDTQYF.

J is TRBJ2-7 and V is TRBV7-4, with 9 bases matching TRBD2. V lost 5 bases, J lost 5 bases, and 16 bases stayed unmatched. The germline V gene encodes CDR1 SGHVT and CDR2 SQSDAQ. This CDR3 spans 17 amino acids. CDR3 protein: CASSPPVLREGRNEQYF. CDR3 DNA: TGTGCCAGCAGCCCTCCGGTTTTGCGGGAGGGCAGGAACGAGCAGTACTTC.

This clonotype was picked up a small number of times. The chain has TRBV19 and TRBJ2-2; 9 positions agree with TRBD1. Trimming at V came to 3 bases and at J to 4 bases, leaving 6 bases not matched to a gene. Germline V gene sequence: CDR1 LNHDA, CDR2 SQIVND (reference sequence). The CDR3 covers 16 residues. The CDR3 sequence: CASSIRGTGFTGELFF. CDR3 nucleotides: TGTGCCAGTAGTATTCGGGGGACAGGGTTCACCGGGGAGCTGTTTTTT.

This chain links TRBV7-8 with TRBJ1-4, with D unresolved. V was cut by 0 bases and J by 0 bases, with 8 bases left in between. This CDR3 has 16 residues. The germline V gene encodes CDR1 SGHVS and CDR2 FQNEAQ. The CDR3 loop is CASSLARSATNEKLFF. The DNA for the CDR3 is TGTGCCAGCAGCTTAGCGCGATCTGCAACTAATGAAAAACTGTTTTTT. The full variable domain, with the rest looked up from reference TRBV7-8 and TRBJ1-4, is GAGVSQSPRYKVAKRGQDVALRCDPISGHVSLFWYQQALGQGPEFLTYFQNEAQLDKSGLPSDRFFAERPEGSVSTLKIQRTQQEDSAVYLCASSLARSATNEKLFFGSGTQLSVL.

At least ten counts were recorded for this clonotype. The genes are TRBV7-2 and TRBJ2-7; no reliable D call. This CDR3 has 14 residues. CDR1 SGHTA and CDR2 FQGNSA come from the germline V gene. V was pared by 1 base and J by 3 bases, with 10 bases between. The CDR3 sequence: CASSLGHLGYEQYF. The CDR3 DNA sequence: TGTGCCAGCAGCTTAGGACATCTTGGCTACGAGCAGTACTTC.

This clonotype was detected only a few times. The V gene is TRBV10-3, the J gene TRBJ1-2; 10 nucleotides agree with TRBD1. Germline trimming cut 8 bases from V and 8 bases from J; bases unmatched to any gene: 2. This CDR3 region has 11 residues. The germline gives CDR1 ENHRY, CDR2 SYGVKD. The CDR3 protein is CAIATGGGYTF. CDR3 bases: TGTGCCATCGCGACAGGGGGCGGCTACACCTTC.